This TCR beta chain was sequenced during a study of shared clonotypes between healthy human individuals. Germline loops: CDR1 MNHNS, CDR2 SASEGT. This CDR3 contains 12 residues. V lost 7 bases to trimming and J lost 4 bases, with 10 bases between them. At a deep level, the assay was run. Replicate PCRs for sorted subsets used approximately 220 ng DNA; this equaled around 29,000 T cell genomes. TCRdb keeps only in-frame clones here, not all; method: immunoSEQ multiplex PCR. The sample lists some 790,000 clones; over 60% were seen once. This chain uses TRBV6-1 with TRBJ1-1, with unresolved D. Sequencing was performed on memory CD4+ T cells sorted from blood. The subset here: CD45RA-negative fraction. This clonotype originated in a young woman in good health. CDR3 coding DNA: TGTGCCAGCACCCCGAGGAGCACTGAAGCTTTCTTT. Residues: CASTPRSTEAFF.